Following are 31 T cell receptor beta chains from one sample sequenced in a study of T cell responses to AZD1222 COVID-19 vaccine. Method: immunoSEQ multiplex PCR; TCRdb's copy keeps in-frame clones and lacks some. The profile shows roughly 160,000 clones, 90% to 95% of them singletons. The specimen comprised peripheral blood, sampled on day 0 of AZD1222 vaccination. The receptors originated from an adult in good health.

The chain combines TRBV4-3 with TRBJ1-1; possibly TRBD1 for D (5 bases). Trimming cost V 3 bases and J 5 bases, with 10 bases left between them. Germline CDR1 reads LGHNA; CDR2 reads YSLEER. This CDR3 has 13 amino acids. The CDR3 DNA reads as TGCGCCAGCAGCCACCAGGGTATAACTGAAGCTTTCTTT. The encoded protein is CASSHQGITEAFF.

The chain combines TRBV13 with TRBJ2-7, with no clear D. Between the trimmed V and J ends, which lost 2 bases and 5 bases, there was a span of 16 bases. CDR1 is PRHDT, CDR2 FYEKMQ, per germline (reference sequence). This CDR3 comprises 15 residues. CDR3 amino acids: CASSLKRQIVHEQYF. The CDR3, as DNA: TGTGCCAGCAGCTTAAAACGCCAGATCGTACACGAGCAGTACTTC. The variable domain in full, completed from reference TRBV13 and TRBJ2-7, reads AAGVIQSPRHLIKEKRETATLKCYPIPRHDTVYWYQQGPGQDPQFLISFYEKMQSDKGSIPDRFSAQQFSDYHSELNMSSLELGDSALYFCASSLKRQIVHEQYFGPGTRLTVT.

This chain uses TRBV15 with TRBJ1-1; D is unresolved. V was clipped by 1 base and J by 3 bases, with 6 bases between them. Germline values: CDR1 LNHNV, CDR2 YYDKDF (reference sequence). CDR3 length: 13 amino acids. The CDR3 region has the DNA TGTGCCACCAGCAGAGGAGGGCACACTGAAGCTTTCTTT. Protein sequence: CATSRGGHTEAFF. Variable domain in full (rest from reference TRBV15 and TRBJ1-1): DAMVIQNPRYQVTQFGKPVTLSCSQTLNHNVMYWYQQKSSQAPKLLFHYYDKDFNNEADTPDNFQSRRPNTSFCFLDIRSPGLGDTAMYLCATSRGGHTEAFFGQGTRLTVV.

The rearrangement links TRBV30 to TRBJ1-6, with 8 bases lining up with TRBD1. The CDR3 contains 14 residues. Germline-derived CDR1 and CDR2 are GTSNPN and SVGIG (reference sequence). Germline trimming cut 7 bases from V and 10 bases from J; bases unmatched to any gene: 12. CDR3: CASRRETGESPLHF. CDR3 DNA sequence: TGTGCCTCCAGAAGGGAGACAGGGGAATCACCCCTCCACTTT.

This clone was observed once. The rearrangement uses TRBV18 and TRBJ1-4, with TRBD1 as a possible D gene (5 bases). Germline loops: CDR1 KGHSH, CDR2 LQKENI. Between the trimmed V and J ends, which lost 6 bases and 8 bases, there was a span of 19 bases. This CDR3 has 15 residues. The CDR3: CASSPVRGRGEKLFF. Here the CDR3 DNA reads TGTGCCAGCTCCCCGGTCCGGGGGAGAGGGGAAAAACTGTTTTTT.

V gene TRBV19 combines with J gene TRBJ2-7; 7 bases match TRBD1. V shed 3 bases, J shed 1 base, and the junction held 9 bases outside the gene matches. The CDR3 extends over 16 amino acids. CDR1 is LNHDA and CDR2 is SQIVND in the germline V gene (reference sequence). CDR3 DNA: TGTGCCAGTAGTATCCTCGGGACAGAGAAGTCCTACGAGCAGTACTTC. Protein product: CASSILGTEKSYEQYF. The entire variable domain, with the rest obtained from reference TRBV19 and TRBJ2-7, is as follows: DGGITQSPKYLFRKEGQNVTLSCEQNLNHDAMYWYRQDPGQGLRLIYYSQIVNDFQKGDIAEGYSVSREKKESFPLTVTSAQKNPTAFYLCASSILGTEKSYEQYFGPGTRLTVT.

V usage is TRBV2 and J usage is TRBJ1-1, with TRBD1 as a possible D gene (5 bases). CDR1 and CDR2 from the germline V gene are SNHLY and FYNNEI. The CDR3 consists of 12 residues. V lost 9 bases and J lost 4, with 12 bases in between. The CDR3 spells CARRDGGTEAFF. CDR3 nucleotides: TGTGCCAGACGGGACGGTGGCACTGAAGCTTTCTTT.

This clone was counted a single time. The chain couples TRBV6-5 to TRBJ1-6; D might be TRBD1 (6 bases). The CDR3 is 13 residues long. V was clipped by 7 bases and J by 10 bases, with 14 bases between them. Germline-derived CDR1 and CDR2 are MNHEY and SVGAGI. Here the CDR3 reads CASTYRDGSPLHF. In DNA form, the CDR3 reads TGTGCCAGCACCTACAGGGATGGGTCACCCCTCCACTTT.

The chain has TRBV9 and TRBJ1-1; no firm D call. CDR3 size: 16 residues. The ends were cut back, 4 bases at V and 2 bases at J, with 18 bases in the middle. CDR1 and CDR2 (germline): SGDLS, YYNGEE. The CDR3 is CASSSGPAAGNTEAFF. CDR3 coding DNA: TGTGCCAGCAGCTCAGGCCCAGCGGCCGGAAACACTGAAGCTTTCTTT.

V and J are TRBV5-4 and TRBJ1-2; D not resolved. This CDR3 has 14 residues. CDR1 is SGHNT, CDR2 YYREEE, per germline (reference sequence). Trimming removed 2 bases at V and 4 bases at J, with 12 bases between. The CDR3 DNA is TGTGCCAGCAGCTTCCCCGTGGCATCCTATGGCTACACCTTC. Translating gives CASSFPVASYGYTF. The whole variable domain, remainder taken from reference TRBV5-4 and TRBJ1-2, is ETGVTQSPTHLIKTRGQQVTLRCSSQSGHNTVSWYQQALGQGPQFIFQYYREEENGRGNFPPRFSGLQFPNYSSELNVNALELDDSALYLCASSFPVASYGYTFGSGTRLTVV.

The gene calls are TRBV25-1 and TRBJ2-4; D is uncertain. This CDR3 spans 13 amino acids. Germline values: CDR1 MGHDK, CDR2 SYGVNS. The V gene lost 10 bases and the J gene lost 2 bases, with 12 bases spanning the gap. CDR3 residues: CATEALSKNIQYF. CDR3 bases: TGTGCCACCGAGGCCCTGTCCAAAAACATTCAGTACTTC.

This clone showed up just once. The V call is TRBV11-2, the J call TRBJ1-6; TRBD1 is a possible D gene (6 bases). The V gene lost 0 bases and the J gene lost 6 bases, with 9 bases spanning the gap. There are 15 residues in the CDR3. CDR1 is SGHAT and CDR2 is FQNNGV in the germline V gene. The CDR3, as DNA: TGTGCCAGCAGCTTAGATAGGACAGCTAATTCACCCCTCCACTTT. Translation: CASSLDRTANSPLHF. The complete variable domain, with remaining parts taken from reference TRBV11-2 and TRBJ1-6, reads EAGVAQSPRYKIIEKRQSVAFWCNPISGHATLYWYQQILGQGPKLLIQFQNNGVVDDSQLPKDRFSAERLKGVDSTLKIQPAKLEDSAVYLCASSLDRTANSPLHFGNGTRLTVT.

The V and J genes are TRBV28 and TRBJ1-6; D is perhaps TRBD1 (5 bases). The V gene's germline CDR1 is MDHEN and CDR2 SYDVKM. V was trimmed by 2 bases and J by 0 bases, leaving 14 bases between them. CDR3 length: 18 amino acids. The CDR3 protein is CASSLIQGMRSYNSPLHF. The CDR3 coding sequence is TGTGCCAGCAGTTTAATCCAGGGTATGCGCTCCTATAATTCACCCCTCCACTTT. The full variable domain, with the rest looked up from reference TRBV28 and TRBJ1-6, is DVKVTQSSRYLVKRTGEKVFLECVQDMDHENMFWYRQDPGLGLRLIYFSYDVKMKEKGDIPEGYSVSREKKERFSLILESASTNQTSMYLCASSLIQGMRSYNSPLHFGNGTRLTVT.

This chain uses TRBV6-1 with TRBJ1-2, with TRBD1 identical over 7 bases. The CDR3 consists of 15 residues. V was pared by 0 bases and J by 2 bases, with 3 bases of the junction left unmatched. Germline V lookup: CDR1 MNHNS, CDR2 SASEGT. The CDR3 DNA reads TGTGCCAGCAGTGAAGCGGGACAGTCCAACTATGGCTACACCTTC. Translating it yields CASSEAGQSNYGYTF.

The gene calls are TRBV28 and TRBJ2-7, with no clear D. Trimming pared 1 base from V and 3 bases from J, leaving 7 bases between. Germline CDR1 and CDR2: MDHEN and SYDVKM. CDR3 length: 13 amino acids. The DNA for the CDR3 is TGTGCCAGCAGTTTATTCGGTATCTACGAGCAGTACTTC. As protein: CASSLFGIYEQYF.

This sequence joins TRBV28 and TRBJ1-1; D remains unclear. V was cut by 8 bases and J by 0 bases, with 10 bases left in between. CDR3 length: 13 residues. From germline, CDR1 is MDHEN and CDR2 SYDVKM. CDR3 residues: CASCDLLNTEAFF. In DNA form, the CDR3 reads TGTGCCAGCTGCGATTTGTTGAACACTGAAGCTTTCTTT.

The chain is built from TRBV15 and TRBJ2-1; D may be TRBD1 (6 bases). The CDR3 has 15 residues. Trimming removed 1 base from V and 3 bases from J, with 10 bases in between. The V gene's germline CDR1 is LNHNV and CDR2 YYDKDF (reference sequence). This CDR3 reads CATSRVTGLYNEQFF. CDR3 DNA: TGTGCCACCAGCAGAGTAACAGGGCTCTACAATGAGCAGTTCTTC. Combining the CDR3 with reference TRBV15 and TRBJ2-1 gives the whole variable domain DAMVIQNPRYQVTQFGKPVTLSCSQTLNHNVMYWYQQKSSQAPKLLFHYYDKDFNNEADTPDNFQSRRPNTSFCFLDIRSPGLGDTAMYLCATSRVTGLYNEQFFGPGTRLTVL.

The sample holds one count of this clone. V gene TRBV4-3 combines with J gene TRBJ2-2; D gene unclear. V dropped 0 bases and J dropped 4 bases, with 9 bases sitting between them. Germline CDR1 is LGHNA and CDR2 is YSLEER. This CDR3 is 15 amino acids long. CDR3 DNA sequence: TGCGCCAGCAGCCAAGACTTAGGTTCCACCGGGGAGCTGTTTTTT. Protein product: CASSQDLGSTGELFF.

The chain is built from TRBV28 and TRBJ2-1; a weak D match, TRBD1 (6 bases). CDR3 length: 10 residues. V gave up 6 bases and J gave up 10 bases, with 7 bases separating them. Germline-derived CDR1 and CDR2 are MDHEN and SYDVKM. CDR3 residues: CASRRGEQFF. CDR3 coding DNA: TGTGCCAGCAGGAGGGGGGAGCAGTTCTTC.

The rearrangement joins TRBV12-3 or TRBV12-4 to TRBJ2-7; D perhaps matches TRBD1 (6 bases). V was trimmed by 3 bases and J by 4 bases, leaving 10 bases between them. The CDR3 has 13 amino acids. CDR3 in DNA: TGTGCCAGCAGTTTTGGCAGGGGATACGAGCAGTACTTC. Its translation is CASSFGRGYEQYF.

This chain joins TRBV28 and TRBJ2-2, with a possible D match to TRBD1 (7 bases). Looked up from germline, CDR1 is MDHEN and CDR2 is SYDVKM. The CDR3 length is 17 residues. Trimming removed 7 bases at V and 0 bases at J, with 18 bases between. The CDR3 here is CASKGRKTGSNTGELFF. In nucleotides, the CDR3 is TGTGCCAGCAAGGGGAGGAAGACAGGGTCGAACACCGGGGAGCTGTTTTTT.

The chain recombines TRBV3-1 (or the pseudogene TRBV3-2) with TRBJ1-2, with D uncertain. The germline V gene has CDR1 LGHDT and CDR2 YNNKEL (reference sequence). The V end lost 1 base, the J end lost 4 bases, and 10 bases lay between the germline ends. The CDR3 length is 14 residues. In nucleotides, the CDR3 is TGTGCCAGCAGCCAAGGCGGGTGGGGCTATGGCTACACCTTC. This translates into CASSQGGWGYGYTF.

This clone was picked up a small number of times. This chain joins TRBV7-2 and TRBJ1-2; possibly TRBD1 for D (5 bases). Germline assignment: CDR1 SGHTA and CDR2 FQGNSA. This CDR3 region has 16 residues. V was cut by 5 bases and J by 5 bases, with 21 bases left in between. DNA of the CDR3: TGTGCCAGCAGCCCCGCCTTTGGGGGGACGTCTTATGGCTACACCTTC. This sequence encodes CASSPAFGGTSYGYTF.

This sequence joins TRBV28 and TRBJ2-5; a possible D gene is TRBD2 (6 bases). Trimming cost V 4 bases and J 5 bases, with 11 bases left between them. The CDR3 covers 13 residues. The V gene's germline CDR1 is MDHEN and CDR2 SYDVKM. CDR3 loop: CASSWGGEETQYF. The CDR3 DNA is TGTGCCAGCAGTTGGGGCGGGGAGGAGACCCAGTACTTC.

The V gene is TRBV9, the J gene TRBJ2-5; the D is unclear. Deletions cut 2 bases from V and 2 bases from J, with 16 bases between. The germline V gene encodes CDR1 SGDLS and CDR2 YYNGEE. The CDR3 has 16 amino acids. The CDR3 DNA follows: TGTGCCAGCAGCGTTGGCGACATTGGGCGTCAAGAGACCCAGTACTTC. Encoded protein: CASSVGDIGRQETQYF.

V usage is TRBV5-4 and J usage is TRBJ1-2; D might be TRBD1 (6 bases). The germline V and J ends were trimmed by 5 bases and 0 bases, with 11 bases remaining between them. Per germline, CDR1 SGHNT and CDR2 YYREEE (reference sequence). This CDR3 spans 14 amino acids. The CDR3 bases are TGTGCCAGCAGTCGGACAGCGGCTAACTATGGCTACACCTTC. Translated: CASSRTAANYGYTF.

The J gene is TRBJ1-2, the V gene TRBV20-1; no clear D gene. Trimming pared 6 bases from V and 4 bases from J, leaving 9 bases between. The CDR3 totals 11 residues. Germline V gene data show CDR1 as DFQATT and CDR2 as SNEGSKA (reference sequence). The CDR3 region is CSAGSPYGYTF. CDR3 sequence (DNA): TGCAGTGCAGGATCCCCCTATGGCTACACCTTC.

The chain uses TRBV6-5 and TRBJ2-2, with D maybe TRBD1 (6 bases). Germline CDR1 is MNHEY and CDR2 is SVGAGI. Trimming took off 10 bases at V and 0 bases at J, with 12 bases between the two ends. CDR3 size: 14 residues. CDR3 in amino acids: CATRGQTNTGELFF. In DNA form, the CDR3 reads TGTGCCACTAGAGGACAGACGAACACCGGGGAGCTGTTTTTT.

The chain has TRBV27 and TRBJ2-2; TRBD2 is a possible D gene (6 bases). The germline V and J ends were trimmed by 8 bases and 8 bases, with 21 bases remaining between them. The CDR3 sequence is 15 residues long. Looked up from germline, CDR1 is MNHEY and CDR2 is SMNVEV (reference sequence). This CDR3 reads CASESPGDIVGELFF. The CDR3 DNA reads as TGTGCCAGCGAATCTCCGGGAGATATAGTAGGGGAGCTGTTTTTT.

The V call is TRBV5-5, the J call TRBJ2-2; D tentatively reads TRBD1 or TRBD2 (7 bases each). The ends were cut back, 4 bases at V and 4 bases at J, with 17 bases in the middle. The CDR3 runs to 16 residues. The germline V gene encodes CDR1 SGHKS and CDR2 YYEKEE (reference sequence). In nucleotides, the CDR3 is TGTGCCAGCAGCCAGTCAGGGGGGGCCGGCACCGGGGAGCTGTTTTTT. Encoded protein: CASSQSGGAGTGELFF.

J is TRBJ2-7 and V is TRBV24-1; 7 bases fit TRBD1. The V gene's germline CDR1 is KGHDR and CDR2 SFDVKD. V lost 4 bases, J lost 8 bases, and 4 bases stayed unmatched. This CDR3 is 12 amino acids long. The CDR3 protein is CATSELQGKQYF. Here the CDR3 DNA reads TGTGCCACCAGTGAGCTACAGGGGAAGCAGTACTTC.